The T cell receptor (beta chain) described here comes from a study of T cell repertoires in cytomegalovirus infection. This clonotype appeared a few times. Antigen unknown. Using its own MiXCR run on the reads, TCRdb lists one record per CDR3 protein. The sample holds approximately 990,000 distinct CDR3 sequences, roughly a third seen once. The CDR3 extends over 13 amino acids. Trimming took 6 bases from V and 4 from J, leaving 12 bases between them. The rearrangement joins TRBV12-3 or TRBV12-4 to TRBJ1-1; a possible D gene is TRBD1 (5 bases). The specimen was cultured CD8+ T cells from PBMCs, collected from culture after CMV antigen stimulation. This clonotype was sampled from a human donor in good health (CMV status not recorded). Some clones in this sample may be carry-over from other donors' samples. CDR3: CASRPQGATEAFF. The CDR3 DNA reads as TGTGCCAGCAGGCCCCAGGGTGCCACTGAAGCTTTCTTT.